This T cell receptor (beta chain) appears in the sequencing data of a study of blood T cell repertoires in COVID-19. The protocol was immunoSEQ multiplex PCR, while the TCRdb copy is restricted to in-frame clones and leaves out a portion. The repertoire holds 90,000 to 130,000 clones, with approximately 82% as singletons. The germline V gene has CDR1 SQVTM and CDR2 ANQGSEA. The CDR3 totals 14 residues. J was trimmed by 1 base and V by 5 bases; bases with no gene match: 4. The sequenced material came from peripheral blood. The chain combines TRBV29-1 with TRBJ2-5; TRBD1 matches 10 bases. The TCR sequence derives from a woman over 75 with acute or convalescent COVID-19. The CDR3: CSVRDRGGQETQYF. The CDR3 bases are TGCAGCGTTAGGGACAGGGGAGGCCAAGAGACCCAGTACTTC. The complete variable domain, with remaining parts taken from reference TRBV29-1 and TRBJ2-5, reads SAVISQKPSRDICQRGTSLTIQCQVDSQVTMMFWYRQQPGQSLTLIATANQGSEATYESGFVIDKFPISRPNLTFSTLTVSNMSPEDSSIYLCSVRDRGGQETQYFGPGTRLLVL.